This T cell receptor beta chain was recovered during a study of blood T cell repertoires in COVID-19 (dated by TCRdb to about 2020). Notes on the research overall: The collaborator samples originated in the United States, Italy and Spain and spanned the acute and convalescent phases of COVID-19. The material from the prospective study consisted of cDNA or gDNA derived from T cells, B-cell-depleted T cells, or PBMCs. Deeply sampled blood TCRbeta repertoires from subjects exposed to, actively infected with, or recovered from COVID-19 were included in the dataset. A freely available public database, intended as a resource for researchers studying the immune response to SARS-CoV-2, is where the repertoires were released. The samples were drawn from the first 160 participants of the ongoing ImmuneRACE study and from roughly 1,300 subjects provided by 6 global collaborators. A de-identified subject ID, COVID-19 status, age in years and sex were almost always included in the sample metadata. Where HLA class I and class II types were available, the types were taken from metadata supplied by the sample provider, not from assay-based typing. The paper as a whole reports these results and caveats: The amount of clinical and demographic metadata varied by source and participant and was provided uncurated.

V loses 9 bases of germline sequence and J loses 0 bases, and the interval between the two ends is 11 bases. The cysteine opens and the phenylalanine closes a CDR3 of 13 amino acids. The sequence is cut down to CDR3 DNA, 39 bases in frame from base 1. CDR1 and CDR2 were assigned from the germline V gene (reference sequence) as LNHDA and SQIVND. The immunoSEQ Assay, a bias-controlled multiplex PCR, was used to amplify TCRbeta CDR3 regions from genomic DNA. The original pipeline was this. The number of nucleated cells in each sample was estimated by amplification of reference gene primers within the assay. Sequence reads were collapsed and filtered to measure the absolute abundance of every unique TCRbeta CDR3 rearrangement. For each sample, productive Simpson clonality was calculated as the square root of Simpson's diversity index across productive rearrangements. Here the immuneACCESS table is served through TCRdb, limited to in-frame sequences with V and J called. Missing clones are a known gap in these copies; in checked studies unresolved V genes cover under half, and the rest lacks a known reason. Clonal size and the V and J genes are those of that table, whereas D and trimming came from the DNA. Recorded for this sample are 250,000 to 300,000 clones; less than 90% of them occurred a single time. Of the sample, roughly 1.8% falls within the top ten clones.

About this clone: The antigen it recognizes is unknown. One base away there is no much larger clone; base qualities are not given.

Whole blood was collected in K2EDTA tubes by collaborating institutions according to the institutions' own protocols. Collaborator samples were shipped for TCRbeta analysis as frozen whole blood, isolated PBMCs, or DNA extracted from either sample type. This chain joins TRBV19 to TRBJ1-1; a weak D assignment points to TRBD1 (5 bases agree). The source of this sequence is a young man with active or convalescent COVID-19. The sample taken for sequencing was peripheral blood. The CDR3 protein is CASKVTVNTEAFF. The nucleotides read TGTGCCAGCAAAGTGACAGTGAACACTGAAGCTTTCTTT.